The 25 T cell receptor beta chains reported below all come from one sample, sequenced in a study of blood T cell repertoires in COVID-19. This table comes from immunoSEQ multiplex PCR, and its TCRdb copy is limited to in-frame clones, with some not included. The table lists about 140,000 clones, around 89% of them singletons. What was sequenced was peripheral blood. These receptors all stem from an elderly woman with acute or convalescent COVID-19.

This sequence joins TRBV28 and TRBJ2-3; D might be TRBD1 (5 bases). Trimming shortened V by 3 bases and J by 3 bases, and 7 bases separated the two germline ends. Germline V gene sequence: CDR1 MDHEN, CDR2 SYDVKM. The CDR3 totals 13 residues. The CDR3 nucleotides read TGTGCCAGCAGTTTTCCAGGGACAGATACGCAGTATTTT. Amino acids: CASSFPGTDTQYF.

The rearrangement uses TRBV4-2 and TRBJ2-2; 13 bases map to TRBD2. Germline V gives CDR1 LGHNA, CDR2 YNFKEQ. The CDR3 is 18 amino acids. Losses at the gene ends were 1 base for V and 7 bases for J; bases not matched to a gene: 9. For the CDR3, the DNA is TGTGCCAGCAGCCAAGTGGCACTAGCGGGGGGGCGTAGCGGGGAGCTGTTTTTT. This translates into CASSQVALAGGRSGELFF.

This clone has just one count. The gene calls are TRBV15 and TRBJ1-2, with 9 bases fitting TRBD1. The CDR3 sequence is 15 residues long. The J segment lost 6 bases and the V segment lost 2 bases, leaving 7 bases of the junction unmatched. CDR1 and CDR2 (germline): LNHNV, YYDKDF (reference sequence). The CDR3 coding sequence is TGTGCCACCAGCAGACCAGGGACAGGGAGGAATGGCTACACCTTC. Its translation is CATSRPGTGRNGYTF.

The CDR3: CASSLDPGETQYF. The CDR3 bases are TGCGCCAGCAGCTTAGACCCGGGGGAGACCCAGTACTTC. The chain joins TRBV5-1 to TRBJ2-5, with TRBD2 as a possible D gene (5 bases). Per germline, CDR1 SGHRS and CDR2 YFSETQ. There are 13 residues in the CDR3. Trimming left V 2 bases short and J 5 bases short, with 10 bases between.

This clone showed up just a few times. V gene TRBV2 combines with J gene TRBJ1-1, with 7 bases matching TRBD1. Unmatched junction bases numbered 13, after V lost 6 bases and J lost 0 bases. This CDR3 has 17 amino acids. Germline assignment: CDR1 SNHLY and CDR2 FYNNEI. The CDR3 here is CASSLTTLQGLNTEAFF. The CDR3 DNA follows: TGTGCCAGCAGCCTAACTACGCTACAGGGGTTGAACACTGAAGCTTTCTTT. Full variable domain (rest looked up from reference TRBV2 and TRBJ1-1): EPEVTQTPSHQVTQMGQEVILRCVPISNHLYFYWYRQILGQKVEFLVSFYNNEISEKSEIFDDQFSVERPDGSNFTLKIRSTKLEDSAMYFCASSLTTLQGLNTEAFFGQGTRLTVV.

The chain carries TRBV7-8 and TRBJ1-2; D is perhaps TRBD1 (6 bases). This CDR3 is 12 amino acids long. CDR1 is SGHVS, CDR2 FQNEAQ, per germline. V lost 5 bases to trimming and J lost 6 bases, with 10 bases between them. The CDR3 loop reads CASSLHRDGYTF. The CDR3 region has the DNA TGTGCCAGCAGCCTCCACAGGGATGGCTACACCTTC.

The table lists this clone with a count of one. V gene TRBV5-1 combines with J gene TRBJ2-2; TRBD1 agrees at 10 bases. In germline, CDR1 is SGHRS, CDR2 YFSETQ. V was clipped by 1 base and J by 6 bases; unmatched bases: 6. This CDR3 spans 16 amino acids. CDR3 loop: CASSLLDRGQAGELFF. CDR3 coding DNA: TGCGCCAGCAGCTTGCTCGACAGGGGGCAAGCCGGGGAGCTGTTTTTT. Full variable domain (rest looked up from reference TRBV5-1 and TRBJ2-2): KAGVTQTPRYLIKTRGQQVTLSCSPISGHRSVSWYQQTPGQGLQFLFEYFSETQRNKGNFPGRFSGRQFSNSRSEMNVSTLELGDSALYLCASSLLDRGQAGELFFGEGSRLTVL.

The V gene is TRBV10-3, the J gene TRBJ2-1; D might be TRBD1 (6 bases). In germline, CDR1 is ENHRY, CDR2 SYGVKD. Trimming removed 4 bases from V and 7 bases from J, with 17 bases in between. There are 15 residues in the CDR3. The CDR3 spells CAISGGPLSGNEQFF. Here the CDR3 DNA reads TGTGCCATCAGTGGGGGGCCTCTCTCGGGGAATGAGCAGTTCTTC.

This chain joins TRBV5-1 and TRBJ1-1, with D uncertain. CDR3 length: 15 residues. V was trimmed by 0 bases and J by 1 base, leaving 10 bases between them. Germline V gene sequence: CDR1 SGHRS, CDR2 YFSETQ. The CDR3 region is CASSLVTLPNTEAFF. The CDR3 DNA reads TGCGCCAGCAGCTTGGTGACTCTACCGAACACTGAAGCTTTCTTT.

V usage is TRBV21-1 and J usage is TRBJ1-2; TRBD1 reflects the table's D call only, with no check against the DNA. TRBV21-1 is tagged as a pseudogene. CDR3 size: 14 residues. The CDR3 region is CASSAPGRGRGYTF. For the CDR3, the DNA is TGTGCCAGCAGCGCTCCAGGCAGGGGTCGAGGCTACACCTTC.

This chain's CDR3 is CATSLTGTGAYNEQFF. DNA of the CDR3: TGTGCCACCAGCCTTACCGGGACAGGGGCCTACAATGAGCAGTTCTTC. The chain combines TRBV15 with TRBJ2-1; 10 positions agree with TRBD1. There are 16 residues in the CDR3. The J segment lost 2 bases and the V segment lost 5 bases, leaving 6 bases of the junction unmatched. Germline assignment: CDR1 LNHNV and CDR2 YYDKDF (reference sequence).

This clone is a singleton in its sample. This chain joins TRBV7-8 and TRBJ1-2; 7 bases are shared with TRBD1. Germline CDR1 reads SGHVS; CDR2 reads FQNEAQ. The CDR3 extends over 16 amino acids. Unmatched junction bases numbered 16, after V lost 4 bases and J lost 8 bases. CDR3 residues: CASSSGQELSPKGYTF. The CDR3 DNA reads TGTGCCAGCAGCTCAGGACAGGAACTTAGCCCTAAGGGCTACACCTTC.

This clone was recorded once. The chain carries TRBV7-2 and TRBJ1-4; 11 bases are a match to TRBD1. The trim removed 5 bases at V and 7 bases at J, leaving 6 bases unmatched. CDR1 and CDR2 (germline): SGHTA, FQGNSA. The CDR3 sequence is 15 residues long. Written as DNA, the CDR3 is TGTGCCAGCAGCCCGGGGACAGGGGGTTTTGAAAAACTGTTTTTT. Residues: CASSPGTGGFEKLFF.

The V gene is TRBV10-3, the J gene TRBJ1-5; 7 positions match TRBD1. Germline V CDR1 and CDR2: ENHRY, SYGVKD. The V segment lost 2 bases and the J segment 8 bases; nucleotides outside the gene matches: 15. The CDR3 loop spans 17 amino acids. The CDR3 nucleotides read TGTGCCATCAGTGAGACACAGACAGGGAAAAGAATTAAGCCCCAGCATTTT. It encodes CAISETQTGKRIKPQHF.

The chain uses TRBV10-3 and TRBJ2-4, with a possible D match to TRBD2 (5 bases). Germline CDR1 reads ENHRY; CDR2 reads SYGVKD. CDR3 length: 14 amino acids. The V end lost 8 bases, the J end lost 5 bases, and 16 bases lay between the germline ends. The CDR3 reads CAISRGPEENIQYF. DNA of the CDR3: TGTGCCATCTCCCGCGGGCCCGAGGAAAACATTCAGTACTTC.

V is TRBV9 and J is TRBJ2-3; TRBD1 matches at 9 bases. Unmatched junction bases numbered 3, after V lost 0 bases and J lost 4 bases. The CDR3 totals 15 residues. Germline CDR1 SGDLS, CDR2 YYNGEE. CDR3 region: CASSVGDRVPDTQYF. Written as DNA, the CDR3 is TGTGCCAGCAGCGTAGGGGACAGGGTACCAGATACGCAGTATTTT.

V and J are TRBV27 and TRBJ1-2; TRBD1 matches at 7 bases. This CDR3 has 14 residues. CDR1 is MNHEY, CDR2 SMNVEV, per germline (reference sequence). Germline trimming cut 0 bases from V and 4 bases from J; bases unmatched to any gene: 2. The CDR3 spells CASSLSKGAYGYTF. The CDR3 DNA reads TGTGCCAGCAGTTTATCGAAGGGGGCCTATGGCTACACCTTC.

This chain joins TRBV6-5 and TRBJ1-5; D unresolved. V was pared by 7 bases and J by 7 bases, with 17 bases between. CDR3 length equals 14 residues. The germline V gene encodes CDR1 MNHEY and CDR2 SVGAGI. The CDR3 DNA reads as TGTGCCAGCAAAGAGAGCGGGGATATCCAGCCCCAGCATTTT. Amino acid sequence: CASKESGDIQPQHF.

On this clone: Other DNA sequences in this sample translate to the same CDR3. The J gene is TRBJ1-6, the V gene TRBV5-1; tentatively, D is TRBD1 (6 bases). V shed 0 bases and J shed 10 bases, with 11 bases lying between them. CDR1 is SGHRS, CDR2 YFSETQ, per germline. The CDR3 has 14 residues. The CDR3 spells CASSLGQGQSPLHF. CDR3 nucleotide sequence: TGCGCCAGCAGCTTGGGGCAGGGGCAATCACCCCTCCACTTT.

This clone was recorded a few times. The genes are TRBV5-4 and TRBJ1-6, with D unresolved. The V and J ends lost 0 bases and 13 bases respectively, with 14 bases between them. Germline V lookup: CDR1 SGHNT, CDR2 YYREEE (reference sequence). The CDR3 runs to 14 residues. Written as DNA, the CDR3 is TGTGCCAGCAGCTTGGCCGTGGGCCAAAAGCCCCTCCACTTT. It is translated as CASSLAVGQKPLHF.

The V and J genes are TRBV7-8 and TRBJ1-3; unclear D gene. This CDR3 comprises 16 residues. Trimming removed 5 bases from V and 0 bases from J, with 14 bases in between. CDR1 SGHVS and CDR2 FQNEAQ come from the germline V gene. CDR3 amino acids: CASSPRSPTSGNTIYF. In nucleotides, the CDR3 is TGTGCCAGCAGCCCGAGGAGTCCAACCTCTGGAAACACCATATATTTT. Drawing the rest from reference TRBV7-8 and TRBJ1-3, the complete variable domain is GAGVSQSPRYKVAKRGQDVALRCDPISGHVSLFWYQQALGQGPEFLTYFQNEAQLDKSGLPSDRFFAERPEGSVSTLKIQRTQQEDSAVYLCASSPRSPTSGNTIYFGEGSWLTVV.

The chain carries TRBV5-1 and TRBJ2-7, with 8 positions matching TRBD2. With 4 bases clipped from V and 3 bases from J, the junction kept 3 bases outside the gene matches. This CDR3 is built from 13 residues. The germline CDR1 and CDR2 sequences are SGHRS and YFSETQ. The CDR3 here is CASSPGGGYEQYF. In nucleotides, the CDR3 is TGCGCCAGCAGCCCCGGGGGGGGCTACGAGCAGTACTTC.

This chain links TRBV5-1 with TRBJ1-3; 7 nucleotides agree with TRBD1. Unmatched junction bases numbered 4, after V lost 0 bases and J lost 4 bases. Germline V gene lookup returns CDR1 SGHRS and CDR2 YFSETQ. The length of the CDR3 is 15 residues. As DNA, the CDR3 is TGCGCCAGCAGCTTGGAGGGGGCTGGGGGAAACACCATATATTTT. This translates into CASSLEGAGGNTIYF.

The chain combines TRBV6-1 with TRBJ1-2; D not certain. Per germline, CDR1 MNHNS and CDR2 SASEGT. The CDR3 extends over 14 amino acids. Trimming stripped 0 bases from V and 3 bases from J, with 8 bases between. CDR3: CASSEAPSYYGYTF. The CDR3 DNA reads TGTGCCAGCAGTGAAGCGCCCAGTTACTATGGCTACACCTTC.

This chain links TRBV24-1 with TRBJ2-7; 9 bases agree with TRBD1. With 9 bases clipped from V and 7 bases from J, the junction kept 9 bases outside the gene matches. The CDR3 consists of 13 residues. Germline CDR1 reads KGHDR; CDR2 reads SFDVKD. CDR3 in amino acids: CATPSGTGHEQYF. CDR3 sequence (DNA): TGTGCCACCCCTTCCGGGACAGGGCATGAGCAGTACTTC.